The 17 T cell receptor beta chains given below trace back to one sample, sequenced in a study of blood T cell repertoires in COVID-19. Method: immunoSEQ multiplex PCR; TCRdb's copy keeps in-frame clones and lacks some. The table shows hundreds of thousands of clones, with approximately 80% occurring only once. The sequencing sample was made of PBMCs or T cells enriched from blood (not recorded which). Source of these receptors: a man younger than 40 with acute COVID-19.

The V gene is TRBV24-1, the J gene TRBJ1-2, with a possible D match to TRBD1 (5 bases). The CDR3 runs to 13 residues. V lost 10 bases, J lost 8 bases, and 19 bases lay in between. From germline, CDR1 is KGHDR and CDR2 SFDVKD. The CDR3 reads CATPPRDPGGYTF. In DNA form, the CDR3 reads TGTGCCACTCCTCCGCGGGACCCTGGGGGCTACACCTTC.

V gene TRBV5-1 combines with J gene TRBJ1-2; D may be TRBD1 (6 bases). The CDR3 totals 14 residues. Germline CDR1 reads SGHRS; CDR2 reads YFSETQ. Trimming took off 5 bases at V and 4 bases at J, with 15 bases between the two ends. In DNA, the CDR3 is TGCGCCAGCAGGCCGCTGGGGGGGCCCTATGGCTACACCTTC. Protein: CASRPLGGPYGYTF.

The sample holds a few counts of this clone. This chain uses TRBV27 with TRBJ1-1; 7 bases match TRBD1. V dropped 5 bases and J dropped 0; count of bases not matched to a gene: 12. The CDR3 loop spans 17 amino acids. Per the germline V gene, CDR1 is MNHEY and CDR2 is SMNVEV (reference sequence). This CDR3 reads CASSPRTGWGMNTEAFF. CDR3 nucleotide sequence: TGTGCCAGCAGTCCAAGGACAGGCTGGGGCATGAACACTGAAGCTTTCTTT.

The rearrangement links TRBV11-3 to TRBJ2-7, with TRBD1 matching 8 bases. V gave up 5 bases and J gave up 2 bases; unmatched junction bases: 2. The germline gives CDR1 SGHNT, CDR2 YENEEA. The CDR3 spans 13 residues. The CDR3, as DNA: TGTGCCAGCAGCAAGGGACAGGCCTACGAGCAGTACTTC. Amino acids: CASSKGQAYEQYF.

The V and J genes are TRBV11-2 and TRBJ2-7, with 9 bases aligning to TRBD2. V lost 5 bases to trimming and J lost 7 bases; unmatched junction nucleotides: 12. Germline CDR1 SGHAT, CDR2 FQNNGV. The CDR3 spans 15 residues. The DNA for the CDR3 is TGTGCCAGCAGCCCGACCCCGGGGCGGGGGGGGGAGCAGTACTTC. Its protein product is CASSPTPGRGGEQYF.

The chain combines TRBV27 with TRBJ1-2; 8 nucleotides align to TRBD1. Germline CDR1 is MNHEY and CDR2 is SMNVEV (reference sequence). This CDR3 is 14 amino acids long. Trimming removed 6 bases from V and 2 bases from J; junction bases left unmatched: 5. As DNA, the CDR3 is TGTGCCAGCAGGCCTTGGACAGGGAACTATGGCTACACCTTC. Translation: CASRPWTGNYGYTF.

The chain uses TRBV5-6 and TRBJ1-4; 8 bases are a match to TRBD1. Unmatched junction bases numbered 8, after V lost 2 bases and J lost 8 bases. The V gene's germline CDR1 is SGHDT and CDR2 YYEEEE. CDR3 length: 15 residues. CDR3 nucleotides: TGTGCCAGCAGCTTCTTTCAGGGGGCTCGGGAAAAACTGTTTTTT. Translated, it gives CASSFFQGAREKLFF.

The genes are TRBV6-5 and TRBJ2-7; 8 positions match TRBD2. The germline V gene encodes CDR1 MNHEY and CDR2 SVGAGI. J gave up 3 bases and V 5 bases, and 6 bases lay outside the gene matches. This CDR3 comprises 14 residues. The CDR3 loop reads CASSPPGRDYEQYF. CDR3 coding DNA: TGTGCCAGCAGTCCACCCGGGAGGGACTACGAGCAGTACTTC.

This clone has only one observation. The chain has TRBV9 and TRBJ1-5; 8 bases align to TRBD1. CDR3 length: 15 residues. From germline, CDR1 is SGDLS and CDR2 YYNGEE. The trim removed 2 bases at V and 7 bases at J, leaving 8 bases unmatched. CDR3 region: CASSVGQGASQPQHF. Here the CDR3 DNA reads TGTGCCAGCAGCGTTGGGCAGGGGGCATCACAGCCCCAGCATTTT.

This clone was seen only a few times. The chain combines TRBV11-2 with TRBJ2-4; TRBD2 matches 11 bases. From germline, CDR1 is SGHAT and CDR2 FQNNGV. CDR3 length: 19 amino acids. The junction had 9 bases not matched to a gene; V was cut back by 1 base and J by 1 base. The CDR3 DNA follows: TGTGCCAGCAGCTTAGGCCCTAGCGGGGGGCGTGGGGCCAAAAACATTCAGTACTTC. Translation gives CASSLGPSGGRGAKNIQYF.

The chain recombines TRBV6-5 with TRBJ1-5, with TRBD1 identical over 7 bases. The germline V gene encodes CDR1 MNHEY and CDR2 SVGAGI. CDR3 length: 14 amino acids. J lost 1 base, V lost 9 bases, and 6 bases had no gene match. The CDR3 region has the DNA TGTGCCAGTAGACAGGGCGGGAGCAATCAGCCCCAGCATTTT. This translates into CASRQGGSNQPQHF.

In this sample, this clone turned up a few times. The chain has TRBV11-2 and TRBJ2-7; the D gene is possibly TRBD1 (5 bases). Between the trimmed V and J ends, which lost 0 bases and 4 bases, there was a span of 13 bases. The germline V gene has CDR1 SGHAT and CDR2 FQNNGV. This CDR3 comprises 15 residues. CDR3 DNA: TGTGCCAGCAGCTTAGAAGGTGTCAGGGCTTACGAGCAGTACTTC. It yields the protein CASSLEGVRAYEQYF.

This clone has only a few counts. This chain connects TRBV2 to TRBJ2-1; TRBD2 agrees at 13 bases. This CDR3 contains 19 residues. CDR1 and CDR2 from the germline V gene are SNHLY and FYNNEI. After removal of 8 bases from V and 4 bases from J, the junction contained 17 bases not matched to a gene. The CDR3: CASPLGLAGAPVDYNEQFF. CDR3 nucleotide sequence: TGTGCCAGCCCGCTCGGACTAGCGGGGGCCCCGGTGGATTACAATGAGCAGTTCTTC.

The chain has TRBV2 and TRBJ2-7; D might be TRBD1 (6 bases). The CDR3 covers 13 residues. Germline assignment: CDR1 SNHLY and CDR2 FYNNEI. The V end was cut by 6 bases, the J end by 0 bases, with 9 bases between. The CDR3 nucleotides are TGTGCCAGCAGCGGGACATTCTCCTACGAGCAGTACTTC. Translating it yields CASSGTFSYEQYF.

This clone showed up just once. The chain is built from TRBV5-6 and TRBJ2-7; possibly TRBD1 for D (6 bases). V was pared by 5 bases and J by 6 bases, with 15 bases between. Looked up from germline, CDR1 is SGHDT and CDR2 is YYEEEE. The CDR3 runs to 13 residues. CDR3 amino acids: CASRRTGSSEQYF. CDR3 in DNA: TGTGCCAGCAGACGAACAGGGTCCAGCGAGCAGTACTTC.

V gene TRBV9 combines with J gene TRBJ1-3; tentative D call: TRBD1 (6 bases). Trimming stripped 4 bases from V and 8 bases from J, with 19 bases between. The CDR3 consists of 15 residues. Germline assignment: CDR1 SGDLS and CDR2 YYNGEE. CDR3 region: CASSPTGGPGDTIYF. The CDR3 nucleotides read TGTGCCAGCAGCCCGACCGGGGGGCCCGGGGACACCATATATTTT. Drawing the rest from reference TRBV9 and TRBJ1-3, the complete variable domain is DSGVTQTPKHLITATGQRVTLRCSPRSGDLSVYWYQQSLDQGLQFLIQYYNGEERAKGNILERFSAQQFPDLHSELNLSSLELGDSALYFCASSPTGGPGDTIYFGEGSWLTVV.

V usage is TRBV12-3 or TRBV12-4 and J usage is TRBJ1-2; D not resolved. The CDR3 is 12 amino acids. Trimming took 6 bases from V and 6 from J, leaving 11 bases between them. The CDR3 region is CASRFGSDGYTF. CDR3 DNA sequence: TGTGCCAGCAGGTTCGGGTCCGATGGCTACACCTTC.